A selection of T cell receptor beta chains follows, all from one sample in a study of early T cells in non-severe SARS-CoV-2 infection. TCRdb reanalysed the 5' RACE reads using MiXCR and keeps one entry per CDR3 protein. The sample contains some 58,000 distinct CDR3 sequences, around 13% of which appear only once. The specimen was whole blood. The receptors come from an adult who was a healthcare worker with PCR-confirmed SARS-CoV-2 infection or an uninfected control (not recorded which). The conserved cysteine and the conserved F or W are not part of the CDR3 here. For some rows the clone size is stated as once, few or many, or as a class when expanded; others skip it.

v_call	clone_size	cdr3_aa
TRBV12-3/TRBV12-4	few	ASSSRGRFYGYT
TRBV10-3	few	AISEPGPGVNIQY
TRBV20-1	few	SASARGSTDTQY
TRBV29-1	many	SGTTGGGGYNEQF
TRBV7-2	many	ASSPQGDTQY
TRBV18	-	ASSPDPVNTEAF
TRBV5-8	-	ASSFSQGAGGNTIY
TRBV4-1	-	ASSQPRDTQNTEAF
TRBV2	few	ASGGDTYEQY
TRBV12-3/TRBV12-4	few	ASSLEGRGTDTQY
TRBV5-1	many	ASSIGDRRQNTEAF
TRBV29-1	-	SVQSGQANTEAF
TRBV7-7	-	ASSATLEETQY
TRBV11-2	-	ASSPLRSSSYEQY
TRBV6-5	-	ASSSGLAGGDTQY
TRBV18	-	ASSPDTDTQY
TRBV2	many	ASSEAGGGDTQY